A single sample is the source of the 11 T cell receptor beta chains below, sequenced in a study of CD8 T cells in ankylosing spondylitis. TCRdb recomputed calls from the 5' RACE reads with MiXCR, one row per CDR3 protein. The sample holds under 950,000 distinct CDR3 sequences, around 19% seen once. Study results and limitations: One TCR beta motif, made up of under ten highly homologous variants, appeared characteristic of ankylosing spondylitis blood.

The antigens for these receptors are not known. Source material: blood, either unsorted or a sorted T cell fraction (not recorded which). These receptors were obtained from a male donor with ankylosing spondylitis.

The rearrangement joins TRBV7-9 to TRBJ2-1, with 7 bases fitting TRBD2. There are 15 residues in the CDR3. CDR1 SEHNR and CDR2 FQNEAQ come from the germline V gene (reference sequence). V was clipped by 5 bases and J by 6 bases; unmatched bases: 10. The CDR3 DNA is TGTGCCAGCAGCCCCAGCGGGATATCTCCCAATGAGCAGTTCTTC. Amino acids: CASSPSGISPNEQFF.

This clonotype was detected only a few times. The chain couples TRBV6-6 to TRBJ2-7; D may be TRBD1 (5 bases). Germline CDR1 and CDR2: MNHNY and SVGAGI (reference sequence). The CDR3 runs to 13 residues. V lost 6 bases, J lost 2 bases, and 11 bases lay in between. CDR3 in amino acids: CASRTGQTYEQYF. CDR3 bases: TGTGCCAGCAGGACTGGACAAACCTACGAGCAGTACTTC.

V gene TRBV5-1 combines with J gene TRBJ2-3; D is unclear. The V and J ends lost 4 bases and 6 bases respectively, with 6 bases between them. The germline gives CDR1 SGHRS, CDR2 YFSETQ. The CDR3 consists of 11 residues. This chain's CDR3 is CASSEMDTQYF. DNA of the CDR3: TGCGCCAGCAGCGAGATGGATACGCAGTATTTT.

This clonotype was seen many times. The chain is built from TRBV12-3 or TRBV12-4 and TRBJ2-3; 14 nucleotides line up with TRBD2. V shed 5 bases, J shed 6 bases, and the junction held 7 bases outside the gene matches. CDR3 length equals 16 residues. The CDR3 bases are TGTGCCAGCAGTCCCGAGACTAGCGGGGGGGCGGATACGCAGTATTTT. Translation: CASSPETSGGADTQYF.

This rearrangement joins TRBV10-3 to TRBJ2-7; 12 bases align to TRBD1. The CDR3 is made up of 16 amino acids. Germline V gives CDR1 ENHRY, CDR2 SYGVKD. With 8 bases clipped from V and 2 bases from J, the junction kept 10 bases outside the gene matches. The CDR3: CAIGGTGGLRPYEQYF. The CDR3, as DNA: TGTGCCATCGGTGGGACAGGGGGCTTACGTCCCTACGAGCAGTACTTC.

CDR3 nucleotides: TGTGCCAGCAGCCCGCACCTCGACAGGGTGATGACAGATACGCAGTATTTT. Translated, it gives CASSPHLDRVMTDTQYF. V is TRBV7-9 and J is TRBJ2-3; the match to TRBD1 covers 7 bases. The ends lost 5 bases at V and 3 bases at J; junction bases unmatched: 14. The CDR3 runs 17 residues. Per the germline V gene, CDR1 is SEHNR and CDR2 is FQNEAQ (reference sequence).

V usage is TRBV10-3 and J usage is TRBJ1-2; 7 bases are a match to TRBD1. This CDR3 region has 16 residues. V lost 2 bases and J lost 0; bases outside the gene matches: 6. Germline CDR1 is ENHRY and CDR2 is SYGVKD. CDR3 coding DNA: TGTGCCATCAGTGAGGGCCCCGGGACAGCTAACTATGGCTACACCTTC. Protein sequence: CAISEGPGTANYGYTF.

V is TRBV5-1 and J is TRBJ2-7, with TRBD1 as a possible D gene (5 bases). V lost 4 bases and J 3 bases, leaving 14 bases between the germline ends. This CDR3 region has 14 residues. Germline CDR1 reads SGHRS; CDR2 reads YFSETQ. The CDR3 coding sequence is TGCGCCAGCAGCCAGGACACAATCGGCTACGAGCAGTACTTC. Its translation is CASSQDTIGYEQYF.

The chain carries TRBV5-1 and TRBJ2-7; TRBD1 matches at 8 bases. From germline, CDR1 is SGHRS and CDR2 YFSETQ. The CDR3 consists of 15 residues. The J segment lost 6 bases and the V segment lost 7 bases, leaving 15 bases of the junction unmatched. The CDR3, as DNA: TGCGCCAGCTCCCCCGTCGGGGGACAGGTCTTCGAGCAGTACTTC. This encodes CASSPVGGQVFEQYF.

This clonotype was recorded a few times. The chain combines TRBV4-3 with TRBJ1-5; no firm D call. V was trimmed by 1 base and J by 4 bases, leaving 8 bases between them. Germline loops: CDR1 LGHNA, CDR2 YSLEER. CDR3 size: 14 residues. CDR3 in amino acids: CASSQAMWNQPQHF. DNA of the CDR3: TGCGCCAGCAGCCAAGCAATGTGGAATCAGCCCCAGCATTTT.

The chain uses TRBV15 and TRBJ2-2, with TRBD1 as a possible D gene (6 bases). The germline gives CDR1 LNHNV, CDR2 YYDKDF (reference sequence). The germline V and J ends were trimmed by 4 bases and 6 bases, with 15 bases remaining between them. CDR3 size: 15 residues. The CDR3 coding sequence is TGTGCCACCAGCAACCAGGTCTCAGGGGCCGGGGAGCTGTTTTTT. Its protein is CATSNQVSGAGELFF.